These 18 T cell receptor beta chains came from one sample sequenced in a study of diagnostic markers for celiac disease. Each CDR3 protein gets one entry in TCRdb, which reprocessed the reads and gives no DNA. The sample table sets out 5,500 to 7,000 distinct CDR3 sequences. Sequencing was done on a sample of either unsorted cells or a sorted T cell fraction (not recorded which). The receptor set was obtained from a human donor. This table probably holds off-target reads from a library built for another chain.

This chain links TRBV2 with TRBJ2-7; the D gene TCRdb calls, TRBD1, cannot be checked with no DNA. The CDR3 is 16 amino acids. Germline-derived CDR1 and CDR2 are SNHLY and FYNNEI. This chain's CDR3 is CASSERPGTGIYEQYF. Filled out from reference TRBV2 and TRBJ2-7, the complete variable domain reads EPEVTQTPSHQVTQMGQEVILRCVPISNHLYFYWYRQILGQKVEFLVSFYNNEISEKSEIFDDQFSVERPDGSNFTLKIRSTKLEDSAMYFCASSERPGTGIYEQYFGPGTRLTVT.

By frequency, this clonotype is medium-sized. The chain links TRBV5-6 to TRBJ1-1. CDR3 length equals 13 residues. Germline CDR1 SGHDT, CDR2 YYEEEE. This CDR3 is CASSLPGEVRAFF.

This clonotype counts as medium-sized by frequency. The chain carries TRBV6-5 and TRBJ1-5; TCRdb returns TRBD1, unconfirmable since there is no DNA. The CDR3 is 14 residues long. The germline CDR1 and CDR2 sequences are MNHEY and SVGAGI. The CDR3 sequence is CASKKTGQNQPQHF.

The CDR3 loop is CSADNDRSGETSYNEQFF. V is TRBV20-1 and J is TRBJ2-1; TCRdb's D gene call, TRBD2, goes unchecked for lack of DNA. CDR1 and CDR2 (germline): DFQATT, SNEGSKA (reference sequence). The CDR3 is 18 residues long.

The rearrangement links TRBV10-3 to TRBJ2-3; TCRdb gives TRBD1 as the D gene, but with no DNA this cannot be confirmed. The germline V gene encodes CDR1 ENHRY and CDR2 SYGVKD. This CDR3 comprises 15 residues. This chain's CDR3 is CASTSPGQSTDTQYF.

In terms of frequency, this clonotype is medium-sized. The chain joins TRBV5-1 to TRBJ1-1; TCRdb's D call, TRBD1, is unchecked because there is no DNA. The V gene's germline CDR1 is SGHRS and CDR2 YFSETQ. The CDR3 runs 13 residues. The chain's CDR3 is CASSGGRDTEAFF. Drawing the rest from reference TRBV5-1 and TRBJ1-1, the complete variable domain is KAGVTQTPRYLIKTRGQQVTLSCSPISGHRSVSWYQQTPGQGLQFLFEYFSETQRNKGNFPGRFSGRQFSNSRSEMNVSTLELGDSALYLCASSGGRDTEAFFGQGTRLTVV.

In terms of frequency, this clonotype is medium-sized. The chain carries TRBV5-5 and TRBJ2-7; lacking DNA, the TRBD1 call made by TCRdb goes unchecked. This CDR3 is 14 amino acids long. The germline V gene has CDR1 SGHKS and CDR2 YYEKEE (reference sequence). The CDR3 protein is CASSLEQGGYEQYF.

The V call is TRBV12-3 or TRBV12-4, the J call TRBJ2-1. The CDR3 contains 17 residues. This CDR3 reads CASSLARGGSSYNEQFF.

This sequence joins TRBV5-1 and TRBJ2-7. Germline CDR1 reads SGHRS; CDR2 reads YFSETQ. The CDR3 runs to 14 residues. The CDR3 spells CASSLAGTTDEQYF. Filled out from reference TRBV5-1 and TRBJ2-7, the complete variable domain reads KAGVTQTPRYLIKTRGQQVTLSCSPISGHRSVSWYQQTPGQGLQFLFEYFSETQRNKGNFPGRFSGRQFSNSRSEMNVSTLELGDSALYLCASSLAGTTDEQYFGPGTRLTVT.

The chain combines TRBV19 with TRBJ1-5. In germline, CDR1 is LNHDA, CDR2 SQIVND (reference sequence). The CDR3 is 13 residues long. The CDR3 sequence: CASRRVGNQPQHF.

The chain is built from TRBV19 and TRBJ1-6. CDR1 and CDR2 (germline): LNHDA, SQIVND (reference sequence). This CDR3 is built from 13 residues. The CDR3 sequence: CASSTPLPSPLHF.

This chain joins TRBV18 and TRBJ2-2; TCRdb lists TRBD1, though no DNA is available to test this call. The CDR3 is 17 residues long. The V gene's germline CDR1 is KGHSH and CDR2 LQKENI. CDR3 loop: CASSALQGRTNTGELFF.

This clonotype is classed as medium-sized by frequency. The chain carries TRBV5-1 and TRBJ2-1. Germline lookup yields CDR1 SGHRS and CDR2 YFSETQ. CDR3 length equals 11 residues. The chain's CDR3 is CASSFANEQFF.

The rearrangement joins TRBV10-3 to TRBJ2-3; TCRdb calls TRBD1, which cannot be checked without DNA. Germline CDR1 and CDR2: ENHRY and SYGVKD. The CDR3 is 15 residues long. The CDR3 sequence is CAISDRRQGSDTQYF.

The chain uses TRBV27 and TRBJ1-2; absent DNA, TCRdb's TRBD1 call cannot be checked. CDR1 is MNHEY and CDR2 is SMNVEV in the germline V gene (reference sequence). The CDR3 is 18 residues long. This CDR3 reads CASSHIAGLKTELYGYTF.

This chain connects TRBV5-6 to TRBJ1-1; TCRdb proposes TRBD1, but this gene call is untestable without DNA. The CDR3 sequence is 15 residues long. Germline V gene data show CDR1 as SGHDT and CDR2 as YYEEEE. The CDR3 spells CASSSTGQQNTEAFF. The variable domain in full, with the rest retrieved from reference TRBV5-6 and TRBJ1-1, is DAGVTQSPTHLIKTRGQQVTLRCSPKSGHDTVSWYQQALGQGPQFIFQYYEEEERQRGNFPDRFSGHQFPNYSSELNVNALLLGDSALYLCASSSTGQQNTEAFFGQGTRLTVV.

The chain carries TRBV7-2 and TRBJ2-3. This CDR3 region has 14 residues. CDR1 is SGHTA, CDR2 FQGNSA, per germline. The CDR3 here is CASSLSLGTDTQYF.

This chain uses TRBV7-8 with TRBJ2-7; the TCRdb D gene call, TRBD2, has no DNA to confirm it. Looked up from germline, CDR1 is SGHVS and CDR2 is FQNEAQ. This CDR3 has 12 residues. CDR3 sequence reads: CASKRGSYEQYF.